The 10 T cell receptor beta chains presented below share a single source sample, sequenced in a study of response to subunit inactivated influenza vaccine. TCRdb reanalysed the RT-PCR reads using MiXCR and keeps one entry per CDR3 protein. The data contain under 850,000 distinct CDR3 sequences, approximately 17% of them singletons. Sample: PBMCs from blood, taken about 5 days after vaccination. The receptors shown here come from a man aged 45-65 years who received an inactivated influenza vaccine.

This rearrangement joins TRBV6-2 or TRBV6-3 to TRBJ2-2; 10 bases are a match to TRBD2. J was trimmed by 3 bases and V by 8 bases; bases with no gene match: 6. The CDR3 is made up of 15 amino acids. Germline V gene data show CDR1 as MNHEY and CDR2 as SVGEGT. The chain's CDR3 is CASCLAGAYTGELFF. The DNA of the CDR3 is TGTGCCAGCTGTCTAGCGGGGGCCTACACCGGGGAGCTGTTTTTT.

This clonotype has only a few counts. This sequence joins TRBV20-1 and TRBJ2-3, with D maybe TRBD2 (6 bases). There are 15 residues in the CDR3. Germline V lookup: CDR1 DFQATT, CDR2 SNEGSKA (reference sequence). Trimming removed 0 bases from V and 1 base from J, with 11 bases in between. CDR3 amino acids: CSARDSGVGTDTQYF. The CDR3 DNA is TGCAGTGCTAGAGATTCGGGGGTAGGCACAGATACGCAGTATTTT.

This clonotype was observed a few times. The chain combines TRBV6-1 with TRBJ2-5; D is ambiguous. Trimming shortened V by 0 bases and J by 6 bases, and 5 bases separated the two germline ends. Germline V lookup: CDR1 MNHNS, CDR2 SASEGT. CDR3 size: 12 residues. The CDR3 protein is CASSEAAKTQYF. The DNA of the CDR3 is TGTGCCAGCAGTGAAGCAGCGAAGACCCAGTACTTC.

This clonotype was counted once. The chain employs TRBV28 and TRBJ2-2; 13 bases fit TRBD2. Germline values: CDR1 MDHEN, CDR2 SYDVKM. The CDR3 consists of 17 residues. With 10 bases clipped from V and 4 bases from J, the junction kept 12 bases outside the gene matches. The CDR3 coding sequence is TGTGCCACCGGGACTAGCGGGACACGAATATTCACCGGGGAGCTGTTTTTT. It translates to CATGTSGTRIFTGELFF.

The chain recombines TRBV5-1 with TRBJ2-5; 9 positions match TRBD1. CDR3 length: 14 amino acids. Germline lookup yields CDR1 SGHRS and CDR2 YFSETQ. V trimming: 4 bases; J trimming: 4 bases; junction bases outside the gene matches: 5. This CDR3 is CASSGQGRGETQYF. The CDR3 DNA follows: TGCGCCAGCAGCGGACAGGGGAGGGGAGAGACCCAGTACTTC.

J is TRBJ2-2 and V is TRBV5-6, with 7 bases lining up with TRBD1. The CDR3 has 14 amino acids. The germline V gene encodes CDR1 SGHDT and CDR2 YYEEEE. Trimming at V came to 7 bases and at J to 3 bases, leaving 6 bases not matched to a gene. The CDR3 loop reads CASLRGHYTGELFF. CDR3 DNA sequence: TGTGCCAGCTTGAGGGGGCACTACACCGGGGAGCTGTTTTTT.

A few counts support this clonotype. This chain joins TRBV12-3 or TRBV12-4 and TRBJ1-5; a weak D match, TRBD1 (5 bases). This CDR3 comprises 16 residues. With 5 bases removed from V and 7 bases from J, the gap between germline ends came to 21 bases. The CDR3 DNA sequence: TGTGCCAGCAGTGACATCGGGGCAAACTGGGGGCAGCCCCAGCATTTT. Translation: CASSDIGANWGQPQHF.

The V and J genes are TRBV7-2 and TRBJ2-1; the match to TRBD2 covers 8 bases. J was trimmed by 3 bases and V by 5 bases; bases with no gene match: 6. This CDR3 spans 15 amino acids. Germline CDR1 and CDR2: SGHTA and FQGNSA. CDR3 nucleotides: TGTGCCAGCAGCACGAGCGGGAGCGGCTACAATGAGCAGTTCTTC. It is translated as CASSTSGSGYNEQFF.

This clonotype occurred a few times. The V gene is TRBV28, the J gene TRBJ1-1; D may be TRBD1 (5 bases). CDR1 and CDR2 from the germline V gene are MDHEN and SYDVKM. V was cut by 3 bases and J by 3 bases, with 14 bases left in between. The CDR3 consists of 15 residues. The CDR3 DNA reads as TGTGCCAGCAGTTTCAACGGGGGTTCGGACACTGAAGCTTTCTTT. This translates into CASSFNGGSDTEAFF.

CDR3 amino acids: CASSLAKTGRAYEQYF. Here the CDR3 DNA reads TGTGCCAGCAGCTTAGCGAAGACAGGTCGCGCCTACGAGCAGTACTTC. The V and J genes are TRBV7-9 and TRBJ2-7, with D possibly being TRBD1 (6 bases). The V gene's germline CDR1 is SEHNR and CDR2 FQNEAQ (reference sequence). The CDR3 spans 16 residues. Deletions cut 0 bases from V and 2 bases from J, with 14 bases between.